This TCR beta chain was recovered during a study of blood T cell repertoires in COVID-19. Study details: The United States, Italy and Spain provided the acute and convalescent COVID-19 samples. T cells, B-cell-depleted T cells, or PBMCs supplied cDNA or gDNA.

During active infection, Seattle patients enrolled and were then monitored through disease. In the authors' methods: Quantification of nucleated cells was approximated via reference gene primer amplification. Clones were read by immunoSEQ multiplex PCR, and TCRdb kept only the in-frame ones, dropping some. V, J and clone size are those of that table, while D and trimming were read from the DNA. Among 350,000 to 500,000 clones listed, about 90% were seen once. V shed 1 base, J shed 6 bases, and the junction held 3 bases outside the gene matches. The germline gives CDR1 MGHRA, CDR2 YSYEKL. The CDR3 runs 14 residues.

This chain joins TRBV4-1 and TRBJ1-5; 7 bases match TRBD1. This TCR derives from a man between 18 and 35 years old with COVID-19, enrolled during active disease. The sequenced sample was peripheral blood. For the CDR3, the DNA is TGCGCCAGCAGCCAAGGGACAGGAGGTCAGCCCCAGCATTTT. Encoded protein: CASSQGTGGQPQHF.